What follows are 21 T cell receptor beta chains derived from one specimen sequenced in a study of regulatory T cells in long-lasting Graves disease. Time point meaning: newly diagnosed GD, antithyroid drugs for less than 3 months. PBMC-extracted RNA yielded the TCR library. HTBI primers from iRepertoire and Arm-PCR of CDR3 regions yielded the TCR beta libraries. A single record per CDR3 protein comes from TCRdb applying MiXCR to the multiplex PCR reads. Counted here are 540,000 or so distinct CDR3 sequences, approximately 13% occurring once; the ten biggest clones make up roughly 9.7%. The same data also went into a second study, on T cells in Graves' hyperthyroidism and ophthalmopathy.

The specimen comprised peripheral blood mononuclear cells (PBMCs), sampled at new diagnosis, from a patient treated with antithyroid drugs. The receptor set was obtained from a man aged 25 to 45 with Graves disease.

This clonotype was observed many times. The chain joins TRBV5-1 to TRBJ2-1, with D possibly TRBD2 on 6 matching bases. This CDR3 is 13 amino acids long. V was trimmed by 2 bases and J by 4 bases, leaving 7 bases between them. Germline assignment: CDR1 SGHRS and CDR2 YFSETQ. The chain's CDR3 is CASSFSGYNEQFF. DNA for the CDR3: TGCGCCAGCAGCTTTAGCGGATACAATGAGCAGTTCTTC.

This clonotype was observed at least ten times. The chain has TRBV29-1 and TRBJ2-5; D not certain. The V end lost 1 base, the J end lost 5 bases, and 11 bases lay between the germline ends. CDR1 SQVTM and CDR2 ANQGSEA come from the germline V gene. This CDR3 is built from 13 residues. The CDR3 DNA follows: TGCAGCGTTGAAGCTGTGGCAGGCGAGACCCAGTACTTC. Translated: CSVEAVAGETQYF.

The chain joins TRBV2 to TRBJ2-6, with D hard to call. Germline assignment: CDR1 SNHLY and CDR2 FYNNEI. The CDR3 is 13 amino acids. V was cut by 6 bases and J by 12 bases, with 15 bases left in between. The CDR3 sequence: CASSQEPGGVLTF. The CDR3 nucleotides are TGTGCCAGCAGCCAAGAGCCAGGCGGCGTCCTGACTTTC.

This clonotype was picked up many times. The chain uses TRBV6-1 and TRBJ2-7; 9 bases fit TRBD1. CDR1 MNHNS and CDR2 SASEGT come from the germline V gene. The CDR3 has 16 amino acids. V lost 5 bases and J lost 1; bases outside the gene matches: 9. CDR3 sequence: CASSTGGTGMSYEQYF. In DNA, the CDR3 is TGTGCCAGCAGTACGGGCGGGACAGGGATGTCCTACGAGCAGTACTTC.

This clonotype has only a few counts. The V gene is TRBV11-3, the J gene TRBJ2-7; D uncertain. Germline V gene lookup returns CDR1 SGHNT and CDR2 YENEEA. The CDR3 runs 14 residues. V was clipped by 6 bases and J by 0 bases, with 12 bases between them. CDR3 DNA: TGTGCCAGCAGGGAGACGGCAAGCTCCTACGAGCAGTACTTC. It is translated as CASRETASSYEQYF. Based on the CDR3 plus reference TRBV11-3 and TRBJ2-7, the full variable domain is EAGVVQSPRYKIIEKKQPVAFWCNPISGHNTLYWYLQNLGQGPELLIRYENEEAVDDSQLPKDRFSAERLKGVDSTLKIQPAELGDSAVYLCASRETASSYEQYFGPGTRLTVT.

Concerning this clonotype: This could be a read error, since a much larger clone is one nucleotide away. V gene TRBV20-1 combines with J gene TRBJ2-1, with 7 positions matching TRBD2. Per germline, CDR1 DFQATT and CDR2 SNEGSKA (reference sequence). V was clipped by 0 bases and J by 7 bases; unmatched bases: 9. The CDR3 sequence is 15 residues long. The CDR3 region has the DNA TGCAGTGCTAGAGACCTAGCGGCGGGAGCGAATGAGCAGTTCTTC. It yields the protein CSARDLAAGANEQFF.

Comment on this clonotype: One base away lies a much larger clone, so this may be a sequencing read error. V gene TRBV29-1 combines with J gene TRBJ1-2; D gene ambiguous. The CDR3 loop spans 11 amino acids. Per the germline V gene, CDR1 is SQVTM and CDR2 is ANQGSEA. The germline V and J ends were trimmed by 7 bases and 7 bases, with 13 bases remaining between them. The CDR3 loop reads CSAAPKAGYTF. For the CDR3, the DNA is TGCAGCGCCGCACCCAAGGCTGGCTACACCTTC.

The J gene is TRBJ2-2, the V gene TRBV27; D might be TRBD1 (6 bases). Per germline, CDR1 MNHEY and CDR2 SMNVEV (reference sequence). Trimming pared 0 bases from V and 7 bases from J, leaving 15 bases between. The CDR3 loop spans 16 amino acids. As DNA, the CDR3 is TGTGCCAGCAGTTTATCGGGGGCAGGGGTGATCGGGGAGCTGTTTTTT. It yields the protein CASSLSGAGVIGELFF.

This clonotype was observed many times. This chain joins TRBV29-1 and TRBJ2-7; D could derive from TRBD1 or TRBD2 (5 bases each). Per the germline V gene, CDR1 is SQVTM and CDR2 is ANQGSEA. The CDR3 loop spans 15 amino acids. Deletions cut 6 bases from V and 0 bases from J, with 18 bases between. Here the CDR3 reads CSVQGTSAYSYEQYF. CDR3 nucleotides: TGCAGCGTACAAGGGACGTCCGCTTACTCCTACGAGCAGTACTTC.

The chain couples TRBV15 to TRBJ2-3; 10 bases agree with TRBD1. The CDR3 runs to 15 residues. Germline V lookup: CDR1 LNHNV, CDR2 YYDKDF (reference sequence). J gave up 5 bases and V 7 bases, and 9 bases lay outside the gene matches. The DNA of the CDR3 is TGTGCCACCACTCGACAGGGGGCGCAGGTAGATACGCAGTATTTT. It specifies CATTRQGAQVDTQYF. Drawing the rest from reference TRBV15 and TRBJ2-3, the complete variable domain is DAMVIQNPRYQVTQFGKPVTLSCSQTLNHNVMYWYQQKSSQAPKLLFHYYDKDFNNEADTPDNFQSRRPNTSFCFLDIRSPGLGDTAMYLCATTRQGAQVDTQYFGPGTRLTVL.

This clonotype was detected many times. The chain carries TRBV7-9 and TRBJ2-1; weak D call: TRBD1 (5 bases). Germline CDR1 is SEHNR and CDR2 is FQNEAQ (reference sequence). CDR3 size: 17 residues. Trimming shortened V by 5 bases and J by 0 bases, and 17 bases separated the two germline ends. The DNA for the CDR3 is TGTGCCAGCAGCCGGCCAGGGCAGGACCGCTCCTACAATGAGCAGTTCTTC. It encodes CASSRPGQDRSYNEQFF.

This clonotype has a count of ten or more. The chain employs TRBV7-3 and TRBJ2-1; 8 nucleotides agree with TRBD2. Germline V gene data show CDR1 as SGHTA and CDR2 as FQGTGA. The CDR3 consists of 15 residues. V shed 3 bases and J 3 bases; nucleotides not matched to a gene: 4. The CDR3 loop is CASSLTGTSYNEQFF. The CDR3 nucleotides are TGTGCCAGCAGCTTGACCGGGACTAGCTACAATGAGCAGTTCTTC.

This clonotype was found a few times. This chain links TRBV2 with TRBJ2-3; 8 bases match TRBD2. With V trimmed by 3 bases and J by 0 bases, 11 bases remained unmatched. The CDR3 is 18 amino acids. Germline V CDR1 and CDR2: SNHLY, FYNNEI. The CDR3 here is CASSDTRWTSSSTDTQYF. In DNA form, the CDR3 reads TGTGCCAGCAGTGATACTAGGTGGACTAGCAGTAGCACAGATACGCAGTATTTT.

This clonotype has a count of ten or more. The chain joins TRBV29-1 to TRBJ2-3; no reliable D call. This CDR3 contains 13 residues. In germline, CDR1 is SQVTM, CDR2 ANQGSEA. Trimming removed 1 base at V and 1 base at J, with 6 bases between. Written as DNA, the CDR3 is TGCAGCGTTGAAGGGCCGGGCACAGATACGCAGTATTTT. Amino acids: CSVEGPGTDTQYF.

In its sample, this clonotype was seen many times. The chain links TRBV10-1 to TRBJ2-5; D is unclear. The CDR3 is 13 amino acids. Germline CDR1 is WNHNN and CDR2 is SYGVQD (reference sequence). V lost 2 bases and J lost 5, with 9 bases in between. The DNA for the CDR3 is TGCGCCAGCAGTGAGCCCCCCCGGGAGACCCAGTACTTC. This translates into CASSEPPRETQYF.

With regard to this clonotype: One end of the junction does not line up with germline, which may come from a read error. The CDR3: CASGYEGNTRELFF. CDR3 nucleotide sequence: TGTGCCAGTGGTTATGAGGGAAACACCCGGGAGCTGTTTTTT. J is TRBJ2-2 and V is TRBV5-1; the D gene is possibly TRBD2 (5 bases). This CDR3 comprises 14 residues. Germline lookup yields CDR1 SGHRS and CDR2 YFSETQ. The variable domain in full, completed from reference TRBV5-1 and TRBJ2-2, reads KAGVTQTPRYLIKTRGQQVTLSCSPISGHRSVSWYQQTPGQGLQFLFEYFSETQRNKGNFPGRFSGRQFSNSRSEMNVSTLELGDSALYLCASGYEGNTRELFFGEGSRLTVL.

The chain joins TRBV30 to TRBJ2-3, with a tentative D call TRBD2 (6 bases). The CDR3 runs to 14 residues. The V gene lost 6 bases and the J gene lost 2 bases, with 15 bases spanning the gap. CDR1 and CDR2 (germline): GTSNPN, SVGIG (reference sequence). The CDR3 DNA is TGTGCCTGTTTAGCGGAGACCCTCACAGATACGCAGTATTTT. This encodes CACLAETLTDTQYF.

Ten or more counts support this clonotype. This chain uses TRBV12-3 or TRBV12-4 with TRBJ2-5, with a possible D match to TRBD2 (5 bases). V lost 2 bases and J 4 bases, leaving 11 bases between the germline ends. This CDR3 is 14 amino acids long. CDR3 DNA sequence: TGTGCCAGCAGTTTAAGGTCGGGGAGAGAGACCCAGTACTTC. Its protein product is CASSLRSGRETQYF.

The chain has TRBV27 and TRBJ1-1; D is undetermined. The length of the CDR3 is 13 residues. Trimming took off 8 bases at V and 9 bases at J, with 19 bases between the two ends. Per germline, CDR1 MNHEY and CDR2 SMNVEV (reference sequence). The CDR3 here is CASFWGEGTKAFF. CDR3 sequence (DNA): TGTGCCAGCTTCTGGGGAGAGGGAACTAAAGCTTTCTTT.

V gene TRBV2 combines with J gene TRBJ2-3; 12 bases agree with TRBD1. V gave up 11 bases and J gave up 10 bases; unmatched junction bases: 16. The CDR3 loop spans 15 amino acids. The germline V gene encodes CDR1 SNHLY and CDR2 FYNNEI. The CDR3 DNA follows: TGTGCCGCTGCAAGCGGGACAGGGGGCGAGTGGGCGCAGTATTTT. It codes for CAAASGTGGEWAQYF. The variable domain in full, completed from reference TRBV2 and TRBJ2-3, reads EPEVTQTPSHQVTQMGQEVILRCVPISNHLYFYWYRQILGQKVEFLVSFYNNEISEKSEIFDDQFSVERPDGSNFTLKIRSTKLEDSAMYFCAAASGTGGEWAQYFGPGTRLTVL.

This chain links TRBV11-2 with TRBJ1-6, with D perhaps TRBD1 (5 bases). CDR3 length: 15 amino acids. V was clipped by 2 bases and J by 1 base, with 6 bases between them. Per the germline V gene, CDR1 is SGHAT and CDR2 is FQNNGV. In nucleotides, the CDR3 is TGTGCCAGCAGCTTATCAGGGTCCTATAATTCACCCCTCCACTTT. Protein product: CASSLSGSYNSPLHF.